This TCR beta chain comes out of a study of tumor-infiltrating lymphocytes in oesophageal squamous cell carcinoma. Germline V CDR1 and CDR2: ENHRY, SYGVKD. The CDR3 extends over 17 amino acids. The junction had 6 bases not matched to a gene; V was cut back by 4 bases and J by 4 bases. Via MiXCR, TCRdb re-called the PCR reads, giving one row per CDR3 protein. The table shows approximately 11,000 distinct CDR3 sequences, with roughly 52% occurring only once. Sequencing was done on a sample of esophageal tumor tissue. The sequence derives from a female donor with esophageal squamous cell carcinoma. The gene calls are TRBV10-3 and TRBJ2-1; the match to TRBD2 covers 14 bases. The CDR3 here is CAISAKGLAGGYNEQFF. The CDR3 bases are TGTGCCATCAGTGCCAAAGGACTAGCGGGAGGATACAATGAGCAGTTCTTC.